Shown below are 26 T cell receptor beta chains from a single sample sequenced in a study of blood T cell repertoires in COVID-19. Assay used: immunoSEQ multiplex PCR; TCRdb lists only in-frame clones, some missing. The top ten hold 1% to 1.5% of the sample, which has approximately 150,000 clones, roughly 90% seen once. The specimen was PBMCs or T cells enriched from blood (not recorded which). The receptors stem from a human donor with acute COVID-19. The donor label of this sample is uncertain.

This clone has more than one count but fewer than ten. The chain is built from TRBV7-3 and TRBJ1-1; D is unresolved. The germline CDR1 and CDR2 sequences are SGHTA and FQGTGA. V lost 2 bases and J 1 base, leaving 5 bases between the germline ends. The CDR3 totals 13 residues. CDR3 nucleotides: TGTGCCAGCAGCTTATCAGGGAACACTGAAGCTTTCTTT. Protein: CASSLSGNTEAFF.

The chain combines TRBV6-5 with TRBJ2-3; no clear D gene. The V gene's germline CDR1 is MNHEY and CDR2 SVGAGI. This CDR3 comprises 15 residues. V was cut by 7 bases and J by 3 bases, with 17 bases left in between. For the CDR3, the DNA is TGTGCCAGCACCGAGAATAGGAGAAGGACAGATACGCAGTATTTT. Translation gives CASTENRRRTDTQYF.

The chain employs TRBV19 and TRBJ1-1, with D perhaps matching TRBD1 (6 bases). The V gene lost 3 bases and the J gene lost 1 base, with 12 bases spanning the gap. CDR1 LNHDA and CDR2 SQIVND come from the germline V gene (reference sequence). The CDR3 totals 15 residues. CDR3 protein: CASSILPDRNTEAFF. The DNA of the CDR3 is TGTGCCAGTAGTATTTTGCCGGACAGGAACACTGAAGCTTTCTTT.

The genes are TRBV2 and TRBJ1-4; 8 bases fit TRBD1. The germline CDR1 and CDR2 sequences are SNHLY and FYNNEI. V shed 3 bases, J shed 0 bases, and the junction held 6 bases outside the gene matches. The CDR3 runs 17 residues. The chain's CDR3 is CASSDGQGLSTNEKLFF. CDR3 nucleotides: TGTGCCAGCAGTGATGGACAGGGCTTGTCAACTAATGAAAAACTGTTTTTT.

The chain couples TRBV6-6 to TRBJ1-1; possibly TRBD1 for D (5 bases). Germline V gene data show CDR1 as MNHNY and CDR2 as SVGAGI (reference sequence). CDR3 length: 14 residues. V lost 5 bases and J lost 3, with 13 bases in between. The CDR3 reads CASSTLRGDTEAFF. The CDR3, as DNA: TGTGCCAGCAGTACCCTTCGGGGGGACACTGAAGCTTTCTTT.

The chain employs TRBV24-1 and TRBJ1-1, with TRBD1 matching 8 bases. The CDR3 runs to 15 residues. Germline V gives CDR1 KGHDR, CDR2 SFDVKD. After removal of 2 bases from V and 9 bases from J, the junction contained 10 bases not matched to a gene. The CDR3 coding sequence is TGTGCCACCAGTGATTATCGTGGGGGACAGGCCCAAGCTTTCTTT. It translates to CATSDYRGGQAQAFF.

J is TRBJ1-1 and V is TRBV24-1; D call uncertain. This CDR3 spans 12 amino acids. Germline V gives CDR1 KGHDR, CDR2 SFDVKD. The V end lost 3 bases, the J end lost 7 bases, and 8 bases lay between the germline ends. CDR3: CATSDRVGEAFF. The CDR3 DNA reads as TGTGCCACCAGTGATCGAGTCGGTGAAGCTTTCTTT.

CDR3 nucleotide sequence: TGTGCCAGTAGTGCGGGGAACACTGAAGCTTTCTTT. Translation gives CASSAGNTEAFF. V gene TRBV19 combines with J gene TRBJ1-1; no definite D call. CDR3 length equals 12 residues. V lost 5 bases and J 1 base, leaving 5 bases between the germline ends. Germline loops: CDR1 LNHDA, CDR2 SQIVND (reference sequence).

This clone was observed a single time. V usage is TRBV27 and J usage is TRBJ1-2; D is unclear. The V end lost 2 bases, the J end lost 8 bases, and 6 bases lay between the germline ends. Germline V gives CDR1 MNHEY, CDR2 SMNVEV (reference sequence). This CDR3 has 11 amino acids. DNA for the CDR3: TGTGCCAGCAGTTTAAACTCAGGCTACACCTTC. Translating it yields CASSLNSGYTF.

This clone was counted a single time. The CDR3 DNA is TGTGCCAGCAGACACTCTTCGGGGGCAGATACGCAGTATTTT. This gives the protein CASRHSSGADTQYF. The chain carries TRBV3-1 (or the pseudogene TRBV3-2) and TRBJ2-3, with D possibly matching TRBD2 (6 bases). The CDR3 runs 14 residues. Germline lookup yields CDR1 LGHDT and CDR2 YNNKEL (reference sequence). V was cut by 6 bases and J by 4 bases, with 14 bases left in between.

The genes are TRBV28 and TRBJ2-3, with a tentative D call TRBD1 (5 bases). The CDR3 has 15 residues. Germline CDR1 is MDHEN and CDR2 is SYDVKM. The V end was cut by 4 bases, the J end by 2 bases, with 13 bases between. The CDR3 nucleotides read TGTGCCAGCAGTTCGCGTGGGGCCCCCACAGATACGCAGTATTTT. Translated, it gives CASSSRGAPTDTQYF.

The chain links TRBV21-1 to TRBJ2-7; the table's D call of TRBD1 was not tested on the DNA. TRBV21-1 is given as a pseudogene. The CDR3 is 14 amino acids. CDR3 residues: CASSKNGRGAEQYF. As DNA, the CDR3 is TGTGCCAGCAGCAAAAACGGCAGGGGGGCCGAGCAGTACTTC.

The chain has TRBV7-9 and TRBJ2-7; 7 nucleotides match TRBD1. This CDR3 comprises 16 residues. The V segment lost 5 bases and the J segment 2 bases; nucleotides outside the gene matches: 12. Germline CDR1 is SEHNR and CDR2 is FQNEAQ (reference sequence). CDR3 in DNA: TGTGCCAGCAGCACAAGCACAGGGGTTGGTGCCTACGAGCAGTACTTC. Its translation: CASSTSTGVGAYEQYF.

V usage is TRBV29-1 and J usage is TRBJ2-2; D is perhaps TRBD2 (6 bases). CDR3 size: 14 residues. Germline V gives CDR1 SQVTM, CDR2 ANQGSEA. Trimming pared 3 bases from V and 2 bases from J, leaving 10 bases between. The CDR3 coding sequence is TGCAGCGTTGACGGGGGACTCAACACCGGGGAGCTGTTTTTT. Residues: CSVDGGLNTGELFF.

The rearrangement uses TRBV7-2 and TRBJ2-1, with D possibly TRBD1 on 7 matching bases. With 0 bases removed from V and 8 bases from J, the gap between germline ends came to 8 bases. This CDR3 is built from 13 residues. Germline V gene sequence: CDR1 SGHTA, CDR2 FQGNSA. This chain's CDR3 is CASSLARGDEQFF. For the CDR3, the DNA is TGTGCCAGCAGCTTAGCCAGGGGGGATGAGCAGTTCTTC.

The CDR3 DNA reads as TGTGCCAGCTCCACGGGTGGTGGCTACACCTTC. The encoded protein is CASSTGGGYTF. V and J are TRBV2 and TRBJ1-2, with unresolved D. V was clipped by 8 bases and J by 7 bases, with 11 bases between them. The germline V gene encodes CDR1 SNHLY and CDR2 FYNNEI. The CDR3 is 11 amino acids.

The V gene is TRBV21-1, the J gene TRBJ1-3; whether TRBD1, the table's D call, matches the DNA was not checked. TRBV21-1 counts as a pseudogene. The CDR3 has 18 residues. The CDR3 region has the DNA TGTGCCAGCAGCAAAGCCCGGGACAGGGGGTTCTCTGGAAACACCATATATTTT. Protein sequence: CASSKARDRGFSGNTIYF.

The chain recombines TRBV7-8 with TRBJ2-1, with TRBD2 as a possible D gene (6 bases). Trimming pared 1 base from V and 1 base from J, leaving 8 bases between. The CDR3 length is 15 residues. The V gene's germline CDR1 is SGHVS and CDR2 FQNEAQ. For the CDR3, the DNA is TGTGCCAGCAGCTTAGAGGAGGGGTCCTACAATGAGCAGTTCTTC. Its translation is CASSLEEGSYNEQFF. Variable domain in full (rest from reference TRBV7-8 and TRBJ2-1): GAGVSQSPRYKVAKRGQDVALRCDPISGHVSLFWYQQALGQGPEFLTYFQNEAQLDKSGLPSDRFFAERPEGSVSTLKIQRTQQEDSAVYLCASSLEEGSYNEQFFGPGTRLTVL.

The rearrangement uses TRBV5-4 and TRBJ2-1; TRBD2 agrees at 11 bases. The CDR3 consists of 17 residues. Trimming removed 3 bases from V and 4 bases from J; junction bases left unmatched: 9. The germline gives CDR1 SGHNT, CDR2 YYREEE (reference sequence). The CDR3 sequence is CASSSRGTSGLYNEQFF. DNA for the CDR3: TGTGCCAGCAGCTCAAGAGGGACTAGCGGACTATACAATGAGCAGTTCTTC.

The CDR3 reads CASSQDPPGGNEQYF. The CDR3 DNA follows: TGCGCCAGCAGCCAAGATCCTCCAGGGGGGAACGAGCAGTACTTC. This rearrangement joins TRBV4-1 to TRBJ2-7; possible D gene TRBD1, 7 bases. The CDR3 length is 15 residues. V was shortened by 0 bases and J by 5 bases, with 14 bases between the two germline ends. Germline CDR1 and CDR2: MGHRA and YSYEKL.

This clone was picked up one time. The V gene is TRBV6-2 or TRBV6-3, the J gene TRBJ1-2; 11 positions match TRBD1. Trimming took 5 bases from V and 6 from J; bases not matched to a gene: 8. This CDR3 is 15 amino acids long. Per germline, CDR1 MNHEY and CDR2 SVGEGT. CDR3 DNA sequence: TGTGCCAGCAGTACTTCTGGACAGGGGGCGAATGGCTACACCTTC. It codes for CASSTSGQGANGYTF.

V is TRBV2 and J is TRBJ1-3; possibly TRBD1 for D (5 bases). The germline V gene encodes CDR1 SNHLY and CDR2 FYNNEI. V was shortened by 7 bases and J by 4 bases, with 17 bases between the two germline ends. The length of the CDR3 is 15 residues. DNA for the CDR3: TGTGCCAGCACTATCAAAAGGGGTCAAGGAAACACCATATATTTT. It is translated as CASTIKRGQGNTIYF.

The chain uses TRBV19 and TRBJ1-2; TRBD1 might be the D (5 bases). V lost 6 bases and J lost 1, with 12 bases in between. This CDR3 contains 14 residues. The germline V gene has CDR1 LNHDA and CDR2 SQIVND (reference sequence). CDR3 sequence: CASSPAGGNYGYTF. In DNA form, the CDR3 reads TGTGCCAGTAGCCCAGCCGGGGGTAACTATGGCTACACCTTC.

This clone was seen only once. The V gene is TRBV28, the J gene TRBJ2-3; 8 bases map to TRBD1. With V trimmed by 3 bases and J by 4 bases, 24 bases remained unmatched. This CDR3 is built from 21 residues. Germline V lookup: CDR1 MDHEN, CDR2 SYDVKM. The CDR3 sequence is CASSFPLSPSPGQVGADTQYF. Here the CDR3 DNA reads TGTGCCAGCAGTTTTCCCCTCTCCCCAAGTCCGGGACAGGTCGGGGCAGATACGCAGTATTTT.

Remarks on this clone: This same CDR3 is encoded by further DNA sequences in the sample. The rearrangement links TRBV14 to TRBJ1-2; D unresolved. Germline CDR1 and CDR2: SGHDN and FVKESK. V lost 1 base and J lost 2, with 8 bases in between. CDR3 size: 14 residues. In DNA form, the CDR3 reads TGTGCCAGCAGCCAAGGCGCGGGAAACTATGGCTACACCTTC. It specifies CASSQGAGNYGYTF.

This clone showed up just a few times. This rearrangement joins TRBV5-1 to TRBJ1-6; tentative D call: TRBD1 (5 bases). Germline V lookup: CDR1 SGHRS, CDR2 YFSETQ. This CDR3 is built from 15 residues. Trimming shortened V by 0 bases and J by 3 bases, and 7 bases separated the two germline ends. As DNA, the CDR3 is TGCGCCAGCAGCTTGGACGGGGGCTATAATTCACCCCTCCACTTT. It codes for CASSLDGGYNSPLHF.